These T cell receptor beta chains were read from a single sample in a study of beta chain features in type 1 diabetes. TCRdb's copy holds only in-frame clones and misses some; the assay was immunoSEQ multiplex PCR. The table has about 150,000 clones, around 9.7% seen once. What was sequenced was central memory CD4+ T cells from blood. The receptors shown here come from a woman aged 25 to 39 with type 1 diabetes. Each CDR3 is given with its conserved first and last residue. D genes are given only for firm matches. Not every row has a clone size; where given, it reads once, few, many or a size class.

>TRBJ1-5|TRBV30|TRBD1|few
CAWSVEGAFNQPQHF
TGTGCCTGGAGTGTAGAGGGGGCATTCAATCAGCCCCAGCATTTT
>TRBJ2-7|TRBV6-1|.|few
CASSFDSSGEQYF
TGTGCCAGCAGTTTTGACAGCTCCGGGGAGCAGTACTTC
>TRBJ2-3|TRBV21-1|.|.
CASSAPGGQVCRTDTQYF
TGTGCCAGCAGCGCCCCAGGAGGCCAGGTCTGTCGCACAGATACGCAGTATTTT
>TRBJ2-1|TRBV28|TRBD2|few
CASSFLGLAGDNEQFF
TGTGCCAGCAGTTTTTTGGGTCTAGCGGGAGATAATGAGCAGTTCTTC
>TRBJ2-3|TRBV7-7|TRBD2|few
CASSPGLAGGTDTQYF
TGTGCTAGCAGCCCGGGACTAGCGGGTGGCACAGATACGCAGTATTTT
>TRBJ1-2|TRBV12-5|.|few
CASGLVPNFSGYTF
TGTGCTAGTGGTTTGGTACCTAATTTTTCCGGCTACACCTTC
>TRBJ2-3|TRBV7-8|TRBD2|.
CASSPRTSGNTDTQYF
TGTGCCAGCAGCCCTAGGACTAGCGGGAACACAGATACGCAGTATTTT
>TRBJ1-3|TRBV28|.|many
CASSEAPRSGNTIYF
TGTGCCAGCAGTGAGGCACCGCGCTCTGGAAACACCATATATTTT
>TRBJ2-5|TRBV7-9|.|.
CASIPQGAGTETQYF
TGTGCCAGCATCCCTCAAGGGGCGGGGACCGAGACCCAGTACTTC
>TRBJ2-7|TRBV7-9|TRBD2|few
CASSLELAGDEQYF
TGTGCCAGCAGCTTAGAACTAGCGGGAGACGAGCAGTACTTC
>TRBJ2-1|TRBV5-1|.|.
CASSLEVGLYNEQFF
TGCGCCAGCAGCTTGGAAGTGGGGCTCTACAATGAGCAGTTCTTC
>TRBJ2-1|TRBV7-3|TRBD1|few
CASSSGQGRFF
TGTGCCAGCAGCTCCGGACAGGGTCGGTTCTTC
>TRBJ2-2|TRBV9|TRBD1|.
CASGGQGFTGELFF
TGTGCCAGCGGGGGACAGGGGTTCACCGGGGAGCTGTTTTTT
>TRBJ2-7|TRBV10-3|.|few
CAISEQDGGEQYF
TGTGCCATCAGTGAGCAAGACGGGGGAGAGCAGTACTTC
>TRBJ2-1|TRBV5-1|TRBD2|.
CASSRTSGSTNEQFF
TGCGCCAGCAGCCGGACTAGCGGGAGCACCAATGAGCAGTTCTTC
>TRBJ1-4|TRBV30|TRBD1|few
CAWATGVNEKLFF
TGTGCCTGGGCGACAGGGGTTAATGAAAAACTGTTTTTT
>TRBJ2-2|TRBV9|.|.
CASSVALSSGELFF
TGTGCCAGCAGCGTAGCGTTGTCGAGCGGGGAGCTGTTTTTT
>TRBJ2-7|TRBV2|.|.
CASRNRDFSYEQYF
TGTGCCAGCAGAAACCGGGACTTCTCCTACGAGCAGTACTTC
>TRBJ1-3|TRBV5-4|.|few
CASSLYTESGNTIYF
TGTGCCAGCAGCCTCTACACAGAATCTGGAAACACCATATATTTT
>TRBJ1-6|TRBV4-1|.|.
CASSPLNSPLHF
TGCGCCAGCAGCCCCCTAAATTCACCCCTCCACTTT